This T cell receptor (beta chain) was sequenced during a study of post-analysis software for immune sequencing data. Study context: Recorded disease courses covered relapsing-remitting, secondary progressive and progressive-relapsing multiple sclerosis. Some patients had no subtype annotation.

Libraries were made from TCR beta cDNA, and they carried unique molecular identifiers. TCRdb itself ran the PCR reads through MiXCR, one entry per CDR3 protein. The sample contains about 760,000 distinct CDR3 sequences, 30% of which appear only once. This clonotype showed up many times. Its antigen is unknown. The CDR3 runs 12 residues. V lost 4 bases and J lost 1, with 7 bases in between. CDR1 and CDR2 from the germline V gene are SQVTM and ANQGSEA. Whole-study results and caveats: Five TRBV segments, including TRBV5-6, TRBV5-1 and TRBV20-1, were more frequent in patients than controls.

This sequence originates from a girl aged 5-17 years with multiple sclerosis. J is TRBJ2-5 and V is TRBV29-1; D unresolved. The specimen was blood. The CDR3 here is CSVGEGQETQYF. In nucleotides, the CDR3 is TGCAGCGTTGGGGAAGGCCAAGAGACCCAGTACTTC. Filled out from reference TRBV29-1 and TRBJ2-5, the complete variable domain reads SAVISQKPSRDICQRGTSLTIQCQVDSQVTMMFWYRQQPGQSLTLIATANQGSEATYESGFVIDKFPISRPNLTFSTLTVSNMSPEDSSIYLCSVGEGQETQYFGPGTRLLVL.